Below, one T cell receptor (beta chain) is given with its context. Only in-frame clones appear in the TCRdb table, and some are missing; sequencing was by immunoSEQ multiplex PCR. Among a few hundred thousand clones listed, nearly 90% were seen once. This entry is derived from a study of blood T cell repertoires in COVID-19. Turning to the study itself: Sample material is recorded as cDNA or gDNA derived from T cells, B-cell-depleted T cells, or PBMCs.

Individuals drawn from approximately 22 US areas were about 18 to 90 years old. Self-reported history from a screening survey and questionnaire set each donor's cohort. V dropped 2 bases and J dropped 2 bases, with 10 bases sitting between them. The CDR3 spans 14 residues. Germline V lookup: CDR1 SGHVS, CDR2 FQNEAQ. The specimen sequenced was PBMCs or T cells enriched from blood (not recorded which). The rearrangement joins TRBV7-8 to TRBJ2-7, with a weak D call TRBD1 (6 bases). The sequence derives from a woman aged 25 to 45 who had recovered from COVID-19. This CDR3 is CASSLRDKTYEQYF. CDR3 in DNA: TGTGCCAGCAGCTTAAGGGACAAGACCTACGAGCAGTACTTC.